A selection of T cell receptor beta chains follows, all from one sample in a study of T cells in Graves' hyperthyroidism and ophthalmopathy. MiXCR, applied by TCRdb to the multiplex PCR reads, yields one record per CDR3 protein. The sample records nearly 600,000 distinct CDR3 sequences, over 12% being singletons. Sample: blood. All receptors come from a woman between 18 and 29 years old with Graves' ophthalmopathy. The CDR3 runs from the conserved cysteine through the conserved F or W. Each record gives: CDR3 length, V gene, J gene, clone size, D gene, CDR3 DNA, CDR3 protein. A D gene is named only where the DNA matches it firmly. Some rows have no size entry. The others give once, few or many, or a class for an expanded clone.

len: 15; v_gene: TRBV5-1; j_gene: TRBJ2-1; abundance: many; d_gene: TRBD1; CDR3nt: TGCGCCAGCAGCAAATCAGGACAGGGAGTGCGTGAGCAGTTCTTC; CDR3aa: CASSKSGQGVREQFF
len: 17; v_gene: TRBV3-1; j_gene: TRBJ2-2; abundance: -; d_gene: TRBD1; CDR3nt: TGTGCCAGCAGCCAAGATAGGACAGGGGGCACCTCCGGGGAGCTGTTTTTT; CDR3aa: CASSQDRTGGTSGELFF
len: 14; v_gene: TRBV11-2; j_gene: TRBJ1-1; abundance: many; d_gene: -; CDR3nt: TGTGCCAGCAGCTTAGATTGGGGGGCGGGTGAAGCTTTCTTT; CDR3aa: CASSLDWGAGEAFF
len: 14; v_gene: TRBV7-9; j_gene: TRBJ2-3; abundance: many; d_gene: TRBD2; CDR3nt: TGTGCCAGCAGCCCTAGCGGGAGAGGAGATACGCAGTATTTT; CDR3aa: CASSPSGRGDTQYF
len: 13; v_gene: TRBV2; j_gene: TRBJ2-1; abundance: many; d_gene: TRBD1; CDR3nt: TGTGCCAGCTACTCCGACAGGGTGAATGAGCAGTTCTTC; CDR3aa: CASYSDRVNEQFF
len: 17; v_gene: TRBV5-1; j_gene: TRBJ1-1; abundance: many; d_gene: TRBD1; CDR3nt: TGCGCCAGCAGCTTTGCTTTTGCGGGACAGGGGACCTATGAAGCTTTCTTT; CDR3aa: CASSFAFAGQGTYEAFF
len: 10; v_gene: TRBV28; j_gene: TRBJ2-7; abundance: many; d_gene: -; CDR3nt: TGTGCCATTTCGGCCCGCGAGCAGTACTTC; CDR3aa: CAISAREQYF
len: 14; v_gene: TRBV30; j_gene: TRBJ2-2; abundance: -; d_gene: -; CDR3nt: TGTGCCTCTAGTGGGGATTCGAACACCGGGGAGCTGTTTTTT; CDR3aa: CASSGDSNTGELFF
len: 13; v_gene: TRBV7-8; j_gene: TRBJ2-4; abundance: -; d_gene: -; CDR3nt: TGTGCCAGCAGCCCACAGAGGAGGGGCATTCAGTACTTC; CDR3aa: CASSPQRRGIQYF
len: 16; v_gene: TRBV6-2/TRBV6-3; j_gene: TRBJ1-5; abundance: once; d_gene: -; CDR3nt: TGTGCCAGCAGCTACTCTGGAATCCAGGGCAATCAGCCCCAGCATTTT; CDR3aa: CASSYSGIQGNQPQHF
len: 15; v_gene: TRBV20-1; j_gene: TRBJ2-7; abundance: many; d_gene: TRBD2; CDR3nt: TGCAGTGCTAGGTTACTAGCGGGAGTACCCTACGAGCAGTACTTC; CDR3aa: CSARLLAGVPYEQYF
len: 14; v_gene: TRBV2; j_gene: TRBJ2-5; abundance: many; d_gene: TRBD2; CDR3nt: TGTGCCAGCAAAGGACTAGCGGGAGGGGAGACCCAGTACTTC; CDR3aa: CASKGLAGGETQYF
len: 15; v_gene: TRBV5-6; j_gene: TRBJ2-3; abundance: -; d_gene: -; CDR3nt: TGTGCCAGCGGCCGGCGGGACCTTACCGCAGATACGCAGTATTTT; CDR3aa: CASGRRDLTADTQYF
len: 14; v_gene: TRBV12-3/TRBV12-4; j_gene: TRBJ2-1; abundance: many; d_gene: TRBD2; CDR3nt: TGTGCCAGCACTAAGCGGGAGGGCCCGGGGGAGCAGTTCTTC; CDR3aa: CASTKREGPGEQFF
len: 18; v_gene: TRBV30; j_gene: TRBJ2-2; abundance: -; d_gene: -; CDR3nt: TGTGCCTGGAGTGCCACCCAACGGGGAACTTGGAACACCGGGGAGCTGTTTTTT; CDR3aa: CAWSATQRGTWNTGELFF
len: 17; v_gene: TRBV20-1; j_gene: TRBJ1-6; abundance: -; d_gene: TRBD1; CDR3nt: TGCAGTGCTAGAGATCAGGGGGGACAGGGTAATAATTCACCCCTCCACTTT; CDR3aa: CSARDQGGQGNNSPLHF
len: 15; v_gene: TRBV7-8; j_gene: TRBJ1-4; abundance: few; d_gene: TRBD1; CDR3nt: TGTGCCAGCAGCTTTAACCGGGACAGGGGTGAAAAACTGTTTTTT; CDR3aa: CASSFNRDRGEKLFF
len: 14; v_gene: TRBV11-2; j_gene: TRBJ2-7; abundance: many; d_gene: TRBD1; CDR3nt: TGTGCCAGCAGCTCAGGGACAGGGGCCTACGAGCAGTACTTC; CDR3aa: CASSSGTGAYEQYF
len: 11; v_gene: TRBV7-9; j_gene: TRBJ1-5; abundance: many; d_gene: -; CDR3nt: TGTGCCAGCAGCTTCGGGGGGCCCCAGCATTTT; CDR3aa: CASSFGGPQHF
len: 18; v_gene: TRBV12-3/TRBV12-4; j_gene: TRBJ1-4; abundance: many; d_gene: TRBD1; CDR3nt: TGTGCCAGCAGTTCCCGACAGGGGAAGCCATTTAGTTATGAAAAACTGTTTTTT; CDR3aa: CASSSRQGKPFSYEKLFF
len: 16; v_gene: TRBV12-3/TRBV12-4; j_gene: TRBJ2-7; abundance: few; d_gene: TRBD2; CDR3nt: TGTGCCAGCAGGCTCCTGGGTAGCGGGAGAGGATACGAGCAGTACTTC; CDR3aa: CASRLLGSGRGYEQYF
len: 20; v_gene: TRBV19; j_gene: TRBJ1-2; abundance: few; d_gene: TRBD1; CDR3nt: TGTGCCAGTACCTCAGGTATATACCCTGACAGGGGCGCTACCCACTATGGCTACACCTTC; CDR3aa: CASTSGIYPDRGATHYGYTF
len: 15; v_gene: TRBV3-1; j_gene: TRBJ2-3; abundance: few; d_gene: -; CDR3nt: TGTGCCAGCAGCCAAACCCCGAATAGCAGGGATACGCAGTATTTT; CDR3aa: CASSQTPNSRDTQYF
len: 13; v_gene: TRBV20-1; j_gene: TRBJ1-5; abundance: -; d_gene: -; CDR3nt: TGCAGTGCCACATACTTCGACAATCAGCCCCAGCATTTT; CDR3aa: CSATYFDNQPQHF
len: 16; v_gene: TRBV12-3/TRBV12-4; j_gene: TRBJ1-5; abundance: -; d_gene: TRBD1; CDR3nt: TGTGCCAGCAGTCCCGGGACAGGAGGAGGGGCGCGTCCCCAGCATTTT; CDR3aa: CASSPGTGGGARPQHF
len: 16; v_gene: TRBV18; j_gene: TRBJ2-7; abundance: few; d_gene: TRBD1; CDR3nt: TGTGCCAGCTCTCTTAGGCCGGGACAGGGCCGGTACGAGCAGTACTTC; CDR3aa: CASSLRPGQGRYEQYF
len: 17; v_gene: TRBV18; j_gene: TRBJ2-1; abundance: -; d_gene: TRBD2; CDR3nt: TGTGCCAGCTCACCACCGGGACTAGCGGGGGCCTACAATGAGCAGTTCTTC; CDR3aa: CASSPPGLAGAYNEQFF
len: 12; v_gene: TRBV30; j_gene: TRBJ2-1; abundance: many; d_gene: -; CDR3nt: TGTGCCTGGTCAGGGGGGGGGGGTGAGCAGTTCTTC; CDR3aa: CAWSGGGGEQFF
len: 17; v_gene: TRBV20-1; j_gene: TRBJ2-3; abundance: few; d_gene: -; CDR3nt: TGCAGTGCCCCGGACAGATATGGGCATCCGGGCCCAGATACGCAGTATTTT; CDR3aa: CSAPDRYGHPGPDTQYF
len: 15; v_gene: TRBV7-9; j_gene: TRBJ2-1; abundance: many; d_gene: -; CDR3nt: TGTGCCAGCAGCCCCCGCGGGACTTCCTACAATGAGCAGTTCTTC; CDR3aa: CASSPRGTSYNEQFF
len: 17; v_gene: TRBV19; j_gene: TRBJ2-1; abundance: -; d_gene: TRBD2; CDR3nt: TGTGCCAGTAGTAGCAGTTTTTCGGGGGGTTCCTACAATGAGCAGTTCTTC; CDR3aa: CASSSSFSGGSYNEQFF
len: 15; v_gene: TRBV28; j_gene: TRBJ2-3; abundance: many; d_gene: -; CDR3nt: TGTGCCAGCAGTTTTGTGCAGACTCCAGGAGATACGCAGTATTTT; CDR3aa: CASSFVQTPGDTQYF
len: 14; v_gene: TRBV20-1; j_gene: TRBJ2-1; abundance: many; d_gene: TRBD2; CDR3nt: TGCAGTGCAGATACGGGGGAGGGTTACAATGAGCAGTTCTTC; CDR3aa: CSADTGEGYNEQFF
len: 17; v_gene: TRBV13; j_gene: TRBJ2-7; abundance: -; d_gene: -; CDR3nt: TGTGCCAGCTCCCGTGGGGGAGTCGGACCACACCAATACGAGCAGTACTTC; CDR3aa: CASSRGGVGPHQYEQYF
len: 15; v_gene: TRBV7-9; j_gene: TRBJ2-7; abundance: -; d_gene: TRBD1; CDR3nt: TGTGCCAGCAGCTTAGCGTGGCAGGGGGCCGGCGAGCAGTACTTC; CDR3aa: CASSLAWQGAGEQYF
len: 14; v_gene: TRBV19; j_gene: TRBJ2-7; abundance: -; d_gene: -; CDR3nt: TGTGCCAGTAGTAAAAGGACTAATTCCTACGAGCAGTACTTC; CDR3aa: CASSKRTNSYEQYF